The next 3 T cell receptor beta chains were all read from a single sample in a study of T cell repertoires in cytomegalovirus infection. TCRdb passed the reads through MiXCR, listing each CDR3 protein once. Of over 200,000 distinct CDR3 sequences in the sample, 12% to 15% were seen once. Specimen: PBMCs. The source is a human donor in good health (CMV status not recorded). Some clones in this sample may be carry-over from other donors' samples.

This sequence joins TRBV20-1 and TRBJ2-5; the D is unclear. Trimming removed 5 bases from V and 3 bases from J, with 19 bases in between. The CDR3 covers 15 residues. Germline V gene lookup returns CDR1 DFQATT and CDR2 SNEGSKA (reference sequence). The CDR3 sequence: CSAGYFRAIEETQYF. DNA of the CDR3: TGCAGTGCTGGCTACTTTCGGGCGATCGAAGAGACCCAGTACTTC.

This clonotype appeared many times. The CDR3 DNA sequence: TGTGCCAGCAGTGAATCGGGTCTTCCTGAAGCTTTCTTT. It is translated as CASSESGLPEAFF. The chain has TRBV6-1 and TRBJ1-1; no clear D. There are 13 residues in the CDR3. The germline gives CDR1 MNHNS, CDR2 SASEGT. Between the trimmed V and J ends, which lost 2 bases and 6 bases, there was a span of 10 bases.

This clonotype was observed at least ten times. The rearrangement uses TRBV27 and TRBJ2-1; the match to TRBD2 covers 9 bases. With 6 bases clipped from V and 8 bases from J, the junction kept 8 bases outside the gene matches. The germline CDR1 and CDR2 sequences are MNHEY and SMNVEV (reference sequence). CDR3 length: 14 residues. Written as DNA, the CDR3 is TGTGCCAGCAGACGTAGCGGGAGAGGGGATGAGCAGTTCTTC. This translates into CASRRSGRGDEQFF.